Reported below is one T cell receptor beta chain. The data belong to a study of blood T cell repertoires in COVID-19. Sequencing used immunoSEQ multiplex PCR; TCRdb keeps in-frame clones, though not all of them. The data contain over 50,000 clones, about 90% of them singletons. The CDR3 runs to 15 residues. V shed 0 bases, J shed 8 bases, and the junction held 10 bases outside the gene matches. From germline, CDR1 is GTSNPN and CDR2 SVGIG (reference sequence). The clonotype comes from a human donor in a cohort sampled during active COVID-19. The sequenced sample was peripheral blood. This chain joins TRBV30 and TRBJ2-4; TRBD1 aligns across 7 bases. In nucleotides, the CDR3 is TGTGCCTGGAGTGTTATAGGGGGCCTCGGGTACATTCAGTACTTC. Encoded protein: CAWSVIGGLGYIQYF.